These 23 T cell receptor beta chains were sequenced from one sample in a study of early T cells in non-severe SARS-CoV-2 infection. TCRdb analysed the 5' RACE reads with MiXCR anew, one entry per CDR3 protein. The sample holds roughly 58,000 distinct CDR3 sequences; roughly 6.5% are singletons and the top ten take 3.9%. The sequenced material came from whole blood. Source of these receptors: an adult who was a healthcare worker with PCR-confirmed SARS-CoV-2 infection or an uninfected control (not recorded which).

This clonotype has a count of ten or more. The chain recombines TRBV7-9 with TRBJ1-1; 11 bases line up with TRBD1. V lost 4 bases and J lost 4; bases outside the gene matches: 14. Germline assignment: CDR1 SEHNR and CDR2 FQNEAQ (reference sequence). The length of the CDR3 is 18 residues. As DNA, the CDR3 is TGTGCCAGCAGCTCCCGGGGTAACCGGGACAGGGGGATCACTGAAGCTTTCTTT. Protein product: CASSSRGNRDRGITEAFF. The full variable domain, with the rest looked up from reference TRBV7-9 and TRBJ1-1, is DTGVSQNPRHKITKRGQNVTFRCDPISEHNRLYWYRQTLGQGPEFLTYFQNEAQLEKSRLLSDRFSAERPKGSFSTLEIQRTEQGDSAMYLCASSSRGNRDRGITEAFFGQGTRLTVV.

This clonotype was detected ten times or more. The chain joins TRBV20-1 to TRBJ2-1; D is perhaps TRBD2 (6 bases). The germline gives CDR1 DFQATT, CDR2 SNEGSKA (reference sequence). The CDR3 has 15 amino acids. With 5 bases removed from V and 2 bases from J, the gap between germline ends came to 16 bases. CDR3 sequence reads: CSAQTDYSAYNEQFF. The CDR3 DNA is TGCAGTGCTCAAACGGACTACTCTGCCTACAATGAGCAGTTCTTC.

This clonotype was counted many times. The chain employs TRBV4-3 and TRBJ1-2; the D gene is possibly TRBD1 (6 bases). This CDR3 is 12 amino acids long. Germline lookup yields CDR1 LGHNA and CDR2 YSLEER. V lost 6 bases and J 5 bases, leaving 10 bases between the germline ends. The CDR3 bases are TGCGCCAGCAGTCAACAGGGTTATGGCTACACCTTC. Encoded protein: CASSQQGYGYTF.

The V gene is TRBV7-2, the J gene TRBJ1-3; no firm D call. Germline loops: CDR1 SGHTA, CDR2 FQGNSA. The germline V and J ends were trimmed by 1 base and 1 base, with 11 bases remaining between them. The CDR3 has 16 residues. CDR3 loop: CASSLGDRYSGNTIYF. CDR3 sequence (DNA): TGTGCCAGCAGCTTAGGTGACCGCTATTCTGGAAACACCATATATTTT.

This clonotype was found a few times. The chain has TRBV20-1 and TRBJ1-2; D uncertain. Germline CDR1 DFQATT, CDR2 SNEGSKA (reference sequence). V lost 1 base to trimming and J lost 0 bases, with 12 bases between them. This CDR3 spans 15 amino acids. This chain's CDR3 is CSARAPPVANYGYTF. CDR3 in DNA: TGCAGTGCTAGAGCTCCTCCAGTAGCTAACTATGGCTACACCTTC.

This clonotype was recorded at least ten times. V and J are TRBV2 and TRBJ2-7, with 8 positions matching TRBD1. CDR3 length: 15 amino acids. After removal of 4 bases from V and 5 bases from J, the junction contained 10 bases not matched to a gene. The germline CDR1 and CDR2 sequences are SNHLY and FYNNEI. CDR3 in DNA: TGTGCCAGCAGTGTTGGACAGGGAACCCTGAACGAGCAGTACTTC. The encoded protein is CASSVGQGTLNEQYF. The whole variable domain, remainder taken from reference TRBV2 and TRBJ2-7, is EPEVTQTPSHQVTQMGQEVILRCVPISNHLYFYWYRQILGQKVEFLVSFYNNEISEKSEIFDDQFSVERPDGSNFTLKIRSTKLEDSAMYFCASSVGQGTLNEQYFGPGTRLTVT.

This clonotype was detected ten times or more. V is TRBV7-6 and J is TRBJ1-4; no definite D call. Germline loops: CDR1 SGHVS, CDR2 FNYEAQ. Trimming pared 1 base from V and 8 bases from J, leaving 11 bases between. This CDR3 is 14 amino acids long. CDR3: CASSLGGEEEKLFF. In nucleotides, the CDR3 is TGTGCCAGCAGCTTAGGTGGGGAAGAGGAAAAACTGTTTTTT.

This clonotype was picked up a small number of times. The chain employs TRBV6-1 and TRBJ2-1, with D maybe TRBD2 (7 bases). V lost 6 bases and J lost 13, with 25 bases in between. Germline CDR1 reads MNHNS; CDR2 reads SASEGT. There are 15 residues in the CDR3. The CDR3 sequence is CASSQPRGGAAVQFF. For the CDR3, the DNA is TGTGCCAGCAGCCAACCGAGGGGGGGGGCGGCGGTCCAGTTCTTC.

This clonotype came up a few times. V is TRBV7-2 and J is TRBJ1-2; no definite D call. Trimming shortened V by 1 base and J by 3 bases, and 9 bases separated the two germline ends. The CDR3 loop spans 14 amino acids. CDR1 and CDR2 from the germline V gene are SGHTA and FQGNSA. CDR3 in DNA: TGTGCCAGCAGCTTAGATGGGAGGGACTATGGCTACACCTTC. It is translated as CASSLDGRDYGYTF.

This clonotype was detected ten times or more. This rearrangement joins TRBV3-1 to TRBJ1-3; no clear D gene. The CDR3 is 17 amino acids. V was clipped by 1 base and J by 0 bases, with 13 bases between them. The germline CDR1 and CDR2 sequences are LGHDT and YNNKEL (reference sequence). The CDR3 coding sequence is TGTGCCAGCAGCCAAGGGGGAGCGGACTTCTCTGGAAACACCATATATTTT. Protein product: CASSQGGADFSGNTIYF.

The gene calls are TRBV12-3 or TRBV12-4 and TRBJ2-6; 8 nucleotides agree with TRBD1. The CDR3 runs 19 residues. V shed 3 bases, J shed 4 bases, and the junction held 14 bases outside the gene matches. This CDR3 is CASSFTPGRGLLGANVLTF. The DNA of the CDR3 is TGTGCCAGCAGTTTCACTCCTGGCAGGGGGCTACTGGGGGCCAACGTCCTGACTTTC.

This clonotype was seen at least ten times. The rearrangement uses TRBV6-2 or TRBV6-3 and TRBJ2-1; 8 bases match TRBD2. Germline CDR1 and CDR2: MNHEY and SVGEGT. The CDR3 has 15 residues. The V and J ends lost 7 bases and 2 bases, in that order; junction bases with no gene match: 7. The CDR3 is CASTLSGGPYNEQFF. The CDR3 DNA reads TGTGCCAGCACCCTCTCGGGGGGGCCCTACAATGAGCAGTTCTTC.

This clonotype turned up a few times. The genes are TRBV5-1 and TRBJ2-3; 9 bases line up with TRBD2. Germline V gives CDR1 SGHRS, CDR2 YFSETQ. The CDR3 is 14 residues long. V was clipped by 7 bases and J by 1 base; unmatched bases: 4. The DNA of the CDR3 is TGCGCCAGCGCGCGGGGGGGCCGCACAGATACGCAGTATTTT. Amino acids: CASARGGRTDTQYF.

Ten or more counts support this clonotype. The chain employs TRBV7-9 and TRBJ2-5; tentative D call: TRBD2 (6 bases). Germline assignment: CDR1 SEHNR and CDR2 FQNEAQ (reference sequence). V lost 0 bases and J lost 1, with 9 bases in between. The CDR3 is 15 residues long. The CDR3, as DNA: TGTGCCAGCAGCTTAGCGAGGGGACTCCAAGAGACCCAGTACTTC. This gives the protein CASSLARGLQETQYF. Combining the CDR3 with reference TRBV7-9 and TRBJ2-5 gives the whole variable domain DTGVSQNPRHKITKRGQNVTFRCDPISEHNRLYWYRQTLGQGPEFLTYFQNEAQLEKSRLLSDRFSAERPKGSFSTLEIQRTEQGDSAMYLCASSLARGLQETQYFGPGTRLLVL.

Only a few counts were recorded for this clonotype. The gene calls are TRBV5-6 and TRBJ1-1; 8 nucleotides line up with TRBD1. J was trimmed by 6 bases and V by 4 bases; bases with no gene match: 11. Germline V CDR1 and CDR2: SGHDT, YYEEEE. CDR3 length: 15 residues. The CDR3 nucleotides are TGTGCCAGCAGCCGATTGGACAGGGACATCGCTGAAGCTTTCTTT. Its protein product is CASSRLDRDIAEAFF.

This clonotype was seen at least ten times. The chain combines TRBV7-6 with TRBJ1-4; weak D call: TRBD1 (6 bases). The CDR3 consists of 15 residues. The germline V and J ends were trimmed by 5 bases and 1 base, with 11 bases remaining between them. Looked up from germline, CDR1 is SGHVS and CDR2 is FNYEAQ. CDR3 loop: CASSQPQGTNEKLFF. The CDR3 region has the DNA TGTGCCAGCAGCCAACCACAGGGAACTAATGAAAAACTGTTTTTT.

The rearrangement joins TRBV7-6 to TRBJ2-1; no clear D gene. Germline-derived CDR1 and CDR2 are SGHVS and FNYEAQ. This CDR3 is built from 17 residues. Trimming cost V 5 bases and J 9 bases, with 26 bases left between them. The CDR3 reads CASSPLVSGTLPGEQFF. The DNA of the CDR3 is TGTGCCAGCAGCCCCCTGGTGTCAGGCACTTTGCCGGGTGAGCAGTTCTTC. The whole variable domain, filled in from reference TRBV7-6 and TRBJ2-1, reads GAGVSQSPRYKVTKRGQDVALRCDPISGHVSLYWYRQALGQGPEFLTYFNYEAQQDKSGLPNDRFSAERPEGSISTLTIQRTEQRDSAMYRCASSPLVSGTLPGEQFFGPGTRLTVL.

There are many counts of this clonotype. The chain links TRBV19 to TRBJ1-5; weak D call: TRBD1 (6 bases). Germline-derived CDR1 and CDR2 are LNHDA and SQIVND (reference sequence). The germline V and J ends were trimmed by 3 bases and 9 bases, with 21 bases remaining between them. The CDR3 totals 16 residues. In DNA, the CDR3 is TGTGCCAGTAGTATTGAGCCCGGACAGCTCGGTGGGCCCCAGCATTTT. It specifies CASSIEPGQLGGPQHF. The whole variable domain, remainder taken from reference TRBV19 and TRBJ1-5, is DGGITQSPKYLFRKEGQNVTLSCEQNLNHDAMYWYRQDPGQGLRLIYYSQIVNDFQKGDIAEGYSVSREKKESFPLTVTSAQKNPTAFYLCASSIEPGQLGGPQHFGDGTRLSIL.

This clonotype was counted at least ten times. This chain uses TRBV4-3 with TRBJ1-1, with 7 bases matching TRBD1. The length of the CDR3 is 13 residues. Trimming cost V 4 bases and J 3 bases; bases outside gene matches: 2. The germline gives CDR1 LGHNA, CDR2 YSLEER. Written as DNA, the CDR3 is TGCGCCAGCAGCCTAACAGGGGACACTGAAGCTTTCTTT. It is translated as CASSLTGDTEAFF.

In this sample, this clonotype turned up many times. The V call is TRBV11-3, the J call TRBJ2-6; D gene uncertain. Germline V CDR1 and CDR2: SGHNT, YENEEA. The CDR3 loop spans 16 amino acids. Trimming pared 2 bases from V and 0 bases from J, leaving 8 bases between. The CDR3 DNA sequence: TGTGCCAGCAGCTTATACCAAGCCTCTGGGGCCAACGTCCTGACTTTC. It codes for CASSLYQASGANVLTF.

This clonotype turned up a few times. This chain links TRBV18 with TRBJ1-1; perhaps TRBD1 as D (5 bases). V was shortened by 4 bases and J by 0 bases, with 12 bases between the two germline ends. Germline lookup yields CDR1 KGHSH and CDR2 LQKENI. The CDR3 contains 15 residues. The CDR3 DNA is TGTGCCAGCTCACAGGGAAAGACAGTGAACACTGAAGCTTTCTTT. Residues: CASSQGKTVNTEAFF. Full variable domain (remainder filled in from reference TRBV18 and TRBJ1-1): NAGVMQNPRHLVRRRGQEARLRCSPMKGHSHVYWYRQLPEEGLKFMVYLQKENIIDESGMPKERFSAEFPKEGPSILRIQQVVRGDSAAYFCASSQGKTVNTEAFFGQGTRLTVV.

This clonotype has ten or more counts. J is TRBJ1-5 and V is TRBV7-8; 8 positions agree with TRBD1. CDR3 size: 15 residues. CDR1 is SGHVS, CDR2 FQNEAQ, per germline. The ends lost 1 base at V and 6 bases at J; junction bases unmatched: 5. The CDR3 region is CASSLVQGAGQPQHF. As DNA, the CDR3 is TGTGCCAGCAGCTTAGTGCAGGGGGCGGGTCAGCCCCAGCATTTT.

The V gene is TRBV4-2, the J gene TRBJ2-1; 9 nucleotides match TRBD2. There are 15 residues in the CDR3. CDR1 and CDR2 (germline): LGHNA, YNFKEQ. With 1 base clipped from V and 5 bases from J, the junction kept 3 bases outside the gene matches. The CDR3 loop is CASSQGLAENNEQFF. CDR3 sequence (DNA): TGTGCCAGCAGCCAAGGACTAGCGGAAAACAATGAGCAGTTCTTC.